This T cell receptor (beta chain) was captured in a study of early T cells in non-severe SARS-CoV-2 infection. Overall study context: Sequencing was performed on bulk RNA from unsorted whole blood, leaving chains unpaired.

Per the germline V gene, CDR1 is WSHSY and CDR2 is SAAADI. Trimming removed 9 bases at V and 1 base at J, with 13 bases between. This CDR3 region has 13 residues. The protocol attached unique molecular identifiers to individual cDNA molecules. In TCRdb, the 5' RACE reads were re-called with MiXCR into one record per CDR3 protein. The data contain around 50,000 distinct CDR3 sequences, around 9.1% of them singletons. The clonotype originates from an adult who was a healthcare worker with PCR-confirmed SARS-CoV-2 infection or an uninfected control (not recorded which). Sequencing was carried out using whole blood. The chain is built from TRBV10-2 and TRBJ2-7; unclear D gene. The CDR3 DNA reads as TGCGCCAGTGGACGGCACATTTCCTACGAGCAGTACTTC. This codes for CASGRHISYEQYF.